These 30 T cell receptor beta chains were sequenced from one sample in a study of blood T cell repertoires in COVID-19. TCRdb keeps only in-frame clones here, not all; method: immunoSEQ multiplex PCR. The profile shows 140,000 or so clones, approximately 88% of them singletons. Sequencing input: peripheral blood. The receptors stem from a woman aged 45-65 years with acute or convalescent COVID-19.

The chain employs TRBV5-4 and TRBJ1-1; 10 bases line up with TRBD1. Germline V gives CDR1 SGHNT, CDR2 YYREEE (reference sequence). The CDR3 spans 12 residues. V dropped 4 bases and J dropped 10; count of bases not matched to a gene: 4. The CDR3 spells CASSIGDRGAFF. CDR3 coding DNA: TGTGCCAGCAGCATAGGGGACAGGGGAGCTTTCTTT.

This sequence joins TRBV3-1 (or the pseudogene TRBV3-2) and TRBJ1-1; D not certain. Germline V gene lookup returns CDR1 LGHDT and CDR2 YNNKEL (reference sequence). V lost 0 bases to trimming and J lost 7 bases, with 15 bases between them. CDR3 length: 15 amino acids. The CDR3 here is CASSQDARRAGEAFF. CDR3 sequence (DNA): TGTGCCAGCAGCCAAGATGCAAGAAGGGCGGGTGAAGCTTTCTTT.

The gene calls are TRBV24-1 and TRBJ2-3, with 10 nucleotides matching TRBD1. The V gene end was trimmed by 4 bases and the J gene end by 3 bases; junction bases not matched to a gene: 9. CDR3 size: 17 residues. Germline assignment: CDR1 KGHDR and CDR2 SFDVKD. This chain's CDR3 is CATSEPLTGGGTDTQYF. CDR3 in DNA: TGTGCCACCAGTGAACCGCTGACAGGGGGCGGGACAGATACGCAGTATTTT.

The chain combines TRBV25-1 with TRBJ2-3, with D perhaps matching TRBD1 (6 bases). There are 13 residues in the CDR3. Trimming took 6 bases from V and 2 from J, leaving 9 bases between them. The germline V gene encodes CDR1 MGHDK and CDR2 SYGVNS. CDR3 sequence: CASRRDNTDTQYF. As DNA, the CDR3 is TGTGCCAGCAGAAGGGACAACACAGATACGCAGTATTTT.

J is TRBJ1-6 and V is TRBV6-4, with 8 bases that match TRBD1. V was pared by 6 bases and J by 6 bases, with 4 bases of the junction left unmatched. Germline V lookup: CDR1 MRHNA, CDR2 SNTAGT. The CDR3 sequence is 14 residues long. The CDR3, as DNA: TGTGCCAGCAGCGTAGGACAGGGTAATTCACCCCTCCACTTT. It specifies CASSVGQGNSPLHF.

V gene TRBV18 combines with J gene TRBJ1-5; 8 nucleotides match TRBD1. With V trimmed by 3 bases and J by 5 bases, 3 bases remained unmatched. This CDR3 has 14 residues. Germline assignment: CDR1 KGHSH and CDR2 LQKENI. The CDR3 DNA is TGTGCCAGCTCACCCGACAGGGGTCATCAGCCCCAGCATTTT. Its translation: CASSPDRGHQPQHF.

J is TRBJ1-3 and V is TRBV7-7, with D hard to call. Germline assignment: CDR1 SSHAT and CDR2 FNYEAQ (reference sequence). V was trimmed by 1 base and J by 0 bases, leaving 7 bases between them. This CDR3 region has 15 residues. The CDR3 region has the DNA TGTGCCAGCAGCTTAGGCGCGGACTCTGGAAACACCATATATTTT. Translating it yields CASSLGADSGNTIYF.

The chain uses TRBV13 and TRBJ2-7; 11 bases are shared with TRBD2. The ends lost 0 bases at V and 4 bases at J; junction bases unmatched: 5. Per the germline V gene, CDR1 is PRHDT and CDR2 is FYEKMQ (reference sequence). The length of the CDR3 is 16 residues. The CDR3 nucleotides are TGTGCCAGCAGCTTAGGGACTAGCGGGGATTGGTACGAGCAGTACTTC. Protein sequence: CASSLGTSGDWYEQYF.

CDR3 in amino acids: CASSFGAGEQFF. DNA of the CDR3: TGTGCCAGCAGTTTCGGGGCGGGGGAGCAGTTCTTC. The chain is built from TRBV27 and TRBJ2-1; possibly TRBD2 for D (6 bases). The CDR3 runs to 12 residues. The germline CDR1 and CDR2 sequences are MNHEY and SMNVEV (reference sequence). The V gene lost 3 bases and the J gene lost 10 bases, with 10 bases spanning the gap.

The rearrangement joins TRBV7-3 to TRBJ2-7, with TRBD2 identical over 9 bases. The V gene's germline CDR1 is SGHTA and CDR2 FQGTGA. V shed 6 bases, J shed 2 bases, and the junction held 5 bases outside the gene matches. The CDR3 consists of 14 residues. CDR3 nucleotides: TGTGCCAGCAGTTGGTTAGCGGGGGCCTACGAGCAGTACTTC. Translating it yields CASSWLAGAYEQYF. Variable domain in full (rest from reference TRBV7-3 and TRBJ2-7): GAGVSQTPSNKVTEKGKYVELRCDPISGHTALYWYRQSLGQGPEFLIYFQGTGAADDSGLPNDRFFAVRPEGSVSTLKIQRTERGDSAVYLCASSWLAGAYEQYFGPGTRLTVT.

The genes are TRBV29-1 and TRBJ2-7, with 10 positions matching TRBD1. This CDR3 is built from 15 residues. Germline lookup yields CDR1 SQVTM and CDR2 ANQGSEA. Germline trimming cut 7 bases from V and 4 bases from J; bases unmatched to any gene: 13. The CDR3 loop is CSAVPTGTGVYEQYF. The CDR3 DNA follows: TGCAGCGCAGTACCAACAGGGACAGGGGTGTACGAGCAGTACTTC.

The chain combines TRBV30 with TRBJ1-2; D is unclear. The V and J ends lost 0 bases and 8 bases respectively, with 16 bases between them. CDR3 length: 14 amino acids. Germline CDR1 reads GTSNPN; CDR2 reads SVGIG (reference sequence). CDR3 loop: CAWSVLSRSGGYTF. CDR3 coding DNA: TGTGCCTGGAGTGTACTGAGCAGGTCGGGGGGCTACACCTTC.

The CDR3 here is CAISSPGGKAFF. DNA for the CDR3: TGTGCCATCAGCTCCCCAGGGGGGAAAGCTTTCTTT. V usage is TRBV10-3 and J usage is TRBJ1-1; TRBD1 agrees at 7 bases. With V trimmed by 6 bases and J by 9 bases, 7 bases remained unmatched. CDR1 and CDR2 from the germline V gene are ENHRY and SYGVKD. The CDR3 covers 12 residues.

The sample holds one count of this clone. The chain joins TRBV5-1 to TRBJ2-2; 8 nucleotides line up with TRBD1. J lost 0 bases, V lost 4 bases, and 5 bases had no gene match. The CDR3 runs to 16 residues. The germline V gene has CDR1 SGHRS and CDR2 YFSETQ. The CDR3: CASSPRTGTNTGELFF. The DNA of the CDR3 is TGCGCCAGCAGCCCGCGGACAGGGACGAACACCGGGGAGCTGTTTTTT.

This rearrangement joins TRBV3-1 (or the pseudogene TRBV3-2) to TRBJ1-1, with D unresolved. Per germline, CDR1 LGHDT and CDR2 YNNKEL (reference sequence). The CDR3 has 15 residues. The germline V and J ends were trimmed by 0 bases and 4 bases, with 12 bases remaining between them. CDR3 protein: CASSQDFRLGTEAFF. CDR3 DNA: TGTGCCAGCAGCCAAGATTTTCGACTGGGCACTGAAGCTTTCTTT.

This clone was detected a few times. V is TRBV20-1 and J is TRBJ1-4; D remains unclear. Trimming removed 3 bases from V and 0 bases from J, with 14 bases in between. Germline V gene sequence: CDR1 DFQATT, CDR2 SNEGSKA (reference sequence). This CDR3 comprises 16 residues. In DNA form, the CDR3 reads TGCAGTGCTAGTGATAGAGGCGCCGCAACTAATGAAAAACTGTTTTTT. This translates into CSASDRGAATNEKLFF.

The chain recombines TRBV3-1 (or the pseudogene TRBV3-2) with TRBJ2-2; D unresolved. This CDR3 has 15 residues. Germline CDR1 and CDR2: LGHDT and YNNKEL (reference sequence). V was cut by 0 bases and J by 2 bases, with 7 bases left in between. The CDR3 nucleotides are TGTGCCAGCAGCCAAGAATCGGTCAACACCGGGGAGCTGTTTTTT. Residues: CASSQESVNTGELFF.

The V call is TRBV21-1, the J call TRBJ2-1; TRBD2 reflects the table's D call only, with no check against the DNA. TRBV21-1 is a pseudogene segment. This CDR3 has 13 residues. CDR3 sequence reads: CASSKNTGLARFF. The DNA for the CDR3 is TGTGCCAGCAGCAAGAATACGGGACTAGCGCGGTTCTTC.

The chain recombines TRBV3-1 (or the pseudogene TRBV3-2) with TRBJ1-5; 8 nucleotides agree with TRBD1. The CDR3 has 16 amino acids. CDR1 is LGHDT, CDR2 YNNKEL, per germline (reference sequence). J lost 5 bases, V lost 3 bases, and 9 bases had no gene match. In nucleotides, the CDR3 is TGTGCCAGCAGCCATACCGGACAGGGAGGAGATCAGCCCCAGCATTTT. Its protein product is CASSHTGQGGDQPQHF.

The V gene is TRBV9, the J gene TRBJ2-2, with 12 positions matching TRBD2. Per the germline V gene, CDR1 is SGDLS and CDR2 is YYNGEE. The J segment lost 5 bases and the V segment lost 0 bases, leaving 2 bases of the junction unmatched. This CDR3 contains 16 residues. CDR3 amino acids: CASSVALAGGTGELFF. As DNA, the CDR3 is TGTGCCAGCAGCGTAGCCCTAGCGGGGGGGACCGGGGAGCTGTTTTTT.

The rearrangement joins TRBV19 to TRBJ1-1; a weak D match, TRBD1 (5 bases). V was trimmed by 3 bases and J by 3 bases, leaving 11 bases between them. CDR1 is LNHDA and CDR2 is SQIVND in the germline V gene (reference sequence). The length of the CDR3 is 14 residues. The CDR3 coding sequence is TGTGCCAGTAGTATCCAGGGTCCGCACACTGAAGCTTTCTTT. Encoded protein: CASSIQGPHTEAFF.

The rearrangement joins TRBV9 to TRBJ1-4, with 10 nucleotides matching TRBD1. CDR3 length: 15 residues. Germline assignment: CDR1 SGDLS and CDR2 YYNGEE. V dropped 3 bases and J dropped 7; count of bases not matched to a gene: 6. The CDR3 DNA follows: TGTGCCAGCAGCGCTGGACAGGGGGAGACTGAAAAACTGTTTTTT. Translation: CASSAGQGETEKLFF.

The V call is TRBV5-4, the J call TRBJ2-3; TRBD2 matches at 7 bases. This CDR3 comprises 15 residues. V was pared by 7 bases and J by 6 bases, with 14 bases of the junction left unmatched. Germline CDR1 SGHNT, CDR2 YYREEE (reference sequence). The CDR3 region has the DNA TGTGCCAGCCATCTCGGGGGGAGGGCCGGGGATACGCAGTATTTT. Translated, it gives CASHLGGRAGDTQYF.

The V call is TRBV20-1, the J call TRBJ1-1; 8 positions match TRBD1. V was pared by 3 bases and J by 6 bases, with 15 bases of the junction left unmatched. Germline assignment: CDR1 DFQATT and CDR2 SNEGSKA (reference sequence). This CDR3 is built from 16 residues. The CDR3 coding sequence is TGCAGTGCTAGTCTCGGACAGGGCCCACGTCTGCCTGAAGCTTTCTTT. Amino acid sequence: CSASLGQGPRLPEAFF.

The rearrangement uses TRBV18 and TRBJ2-7; 7 bases are a match to TRBD2. CDR1 is KGHSH and CDR2 is LQKENI in the germline V gene. Trimming took 4 bases from V and 2 from J; bases not matched to a gene: 8. The CDR3 totals 15 residues. The CDR3 bases are TGTGCCAGCTCACTTGGACTAGATCCCACCTACGAGCAGTACTTC. Its translation is CASSLGLDPTYEQYF.

To note about this clone: One junction end does not reproduce the germline sequence, and a read error may be involved. V gene TRBV6-5 combines with J gene TRBJ2-1, with TRBD1 matching 9 bases. Germline-derived CDR1 and CDR2 are MNHEY and SVGAGI. This CDR3 is 16 amino acids long. The CDR3 DNA follows: TGTGCCAGCACTTACTCCGGGACAGGGATTCGAAATGAGCAGTTCTTC. Translation gives CASTYSGTGIRNEQFF.

V usage is TRBV28 and J usage is TRBJ2-3, with a tentative D call TRBD1 (5 bases). This CDR3 region has 15 residues. Germline CDR1 reads MDHEN; CDR2 reads SYDVKM. The V and J ends lost 6 bases and 2 bases respectively, with 15 bases between them. CDR3 nucleotides: TGTGCCAGCAGCCCACCAGGGTGGAACACAGATACGCAGTATTTT. Protein: CASSPPGWNTDTQYF.

The J gene is TRBJ1-2, the V gene TRBV27; 7 bases map to TRBD1. J was trimmed by 4 bases and V by 1 base; bases with no gene match: 3. Germline V gives CDR1 MNHEY, CDR2 SMNVEV (reference sequence). This CDR3 region has 14 residues. In nucleotides, the CDR3 is TGTGCCAGCAGTTTATTGCAGGGGGGCTATGGCTACACCTTC. Residues: CASSLLQGGYGYTF.

This clone was observed once. V usage is TRBV27 and J usage is TRBJ1-6; 7 nucleotides match TRBD1. CDR3 size: 14 residues. Germline-derived CDR1 and CDR2 are MNHEY and SMNVEV (reference sequence). V trimming: 5 bases; J trimming: 8 bases; junction bases outside the gene matches: 6. The CDR3 region is CASSPTGMDSPLHF. In nucleotides, the CDR3 is TGTGCCAGCAGTCCGACAGGGATGGATTCACCCCTCCACTTT.

The CDR3 DNA sequence: TGTGCCAGCAGCCCTATATACCGGGATTTGCGCTACGAGCAGTACTTC. This translates into CASSPIYRDLRYEQYF. The rearrangement uses TRBV7-6 and TRBJ2-7; a possible D gene is TRBD2 (5 bases). The V end lost 5 bases, the J end lost 3 bases, and 20 bases lay between the germline ends. The CDR3 has 16 amino acids. Germline assignment: CDR1 SGHVS and CDR2 FNYEAQ.